This TCR beta chain is from a study of blood T cells in healthy people across ages. This clonotype was detected once. Its ends do not fully match the called genes, so a read error is possible. CDR1 and CDR2 from the germline V gene are SGHDT and YYEEEE. The CDR3 is made up of 16 amino acids. Through a sample-barcoded 5' primer and a J-beta primer mix, a second PCR was run for roughly 6 to 12 cycles. From the 5' RACE reads, TCRdb called clonotypes with MiXCR, one entry per CDR3 protein. The sample lists about 970,000 distinct CDR3 sequences, around 54% occurring once. The material sequenced was blood. The chain links TRBV5-6 to TRBJ2-3; 13 bases map to TRBD2. The TCR was taken from a woman aged 60-70 years in good health. Here the CDR3 DNA reads TGTGTCAGCAGCAGGACTAGCGGGGGAAGCACAGATACGCAGTATTTT. Protein: CVSSRTSGGSTDTQYF.